This TCR beta chain was sequenced during a study of CD8 T cells in ankylosing spondylitis. The study, taken as a whole, reports: Clones tied to disease were said to be significantly enriched in matched ankylosing spondylitis synovial fluid. What appeared characteristic of ankylosing spondylitis blood was a TCR beta motif of several highly homologous variants. Relatively rare in peripheral blood, disease-linked clones were also CD8+.

This clonotype was counted a few times. Antigen unknown. Researchers built TCR beta libraries using quantitative 5'-RACE with molecular barcodes. One entry per CDR3 protein, called by TCRdb with MiXCR from the 5' RACE reads. The sample lists roughly 350,000 distinct CDR3 sequences; around 8% were seen once. This TCR derives from a male donor with ankylosing spondylitis. Sequencing was performed on blood, either unsorted or a sorted T cell fraction (not recorded which).

The CDR3 coding sequence is TGTGCCAGCAGCTCTAGCGGGAGGGCCGTCGAGCAGTACTTC. This encodes CASSSSGRAVEQYF. The rearrangement uses TRBV7-2 and TRBJ2-7; 12 bases are a match to TRBD2. V lost 4 bases and J lost 6; bases outside the gene matches: 4. Germline V gene data show CDR1 as SGHTA and CDR2 as FQGNSA. This CDR3 contains 14 residues.